This TCR beta chain was sequenced during a study of T cell responses to AZD1222 COVID-19 vaccine. Findings of the study overall: The number of AZD1222 recipients seropositive at baseline was only six. There were mostly white British donors and more females than males, and clonal diversity was possibly underestimated. None of the repertoires were sampled until the peak T cell response had passed.

The CDR3 is 13 amino acids. The V end was cut by 3 bases, the J end by 7 bases, with 10 bases between. Germline CDR1 reads LGHNA; CDR2 reads YNFKEQ. About this clone: Its antigen remains unknown.

Sequenced by immunoSEQ multiplex PCR; TCRdb stores in-frame clones only, minus some. The sample consists of about 150,000 clones, 93% of them appearing once. This receptor was obtained from an adult in good health. The source material was peripheral blood, sampled on day 0 of AZD1222 vaccination. The rearrangement links TRBV4-2 to TRBJ2-1; tentatively, D is TRBD2 (6 bases). In DNA form, the CDR3 reads TGTGCCAGCAGCCAGCCCAGCGGGAATGAGCAGTTCTTC. It codes for CASSQPSGNEQFF.